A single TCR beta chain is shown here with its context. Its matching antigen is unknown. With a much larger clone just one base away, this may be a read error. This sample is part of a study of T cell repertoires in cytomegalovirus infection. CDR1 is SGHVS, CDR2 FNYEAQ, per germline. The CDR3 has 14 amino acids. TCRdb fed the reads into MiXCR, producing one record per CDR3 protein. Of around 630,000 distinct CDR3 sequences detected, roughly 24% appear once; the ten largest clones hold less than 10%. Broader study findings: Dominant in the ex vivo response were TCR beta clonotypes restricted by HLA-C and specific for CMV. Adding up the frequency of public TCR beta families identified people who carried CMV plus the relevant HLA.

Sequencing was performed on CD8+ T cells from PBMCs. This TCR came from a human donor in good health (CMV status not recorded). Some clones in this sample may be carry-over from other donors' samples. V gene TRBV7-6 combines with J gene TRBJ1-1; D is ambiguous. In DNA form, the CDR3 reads TGTGCCAACAGCCCAGGTCGACGGGGCACTGAAGCTTTCTTT. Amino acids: CANSPGRRGTEAFF.